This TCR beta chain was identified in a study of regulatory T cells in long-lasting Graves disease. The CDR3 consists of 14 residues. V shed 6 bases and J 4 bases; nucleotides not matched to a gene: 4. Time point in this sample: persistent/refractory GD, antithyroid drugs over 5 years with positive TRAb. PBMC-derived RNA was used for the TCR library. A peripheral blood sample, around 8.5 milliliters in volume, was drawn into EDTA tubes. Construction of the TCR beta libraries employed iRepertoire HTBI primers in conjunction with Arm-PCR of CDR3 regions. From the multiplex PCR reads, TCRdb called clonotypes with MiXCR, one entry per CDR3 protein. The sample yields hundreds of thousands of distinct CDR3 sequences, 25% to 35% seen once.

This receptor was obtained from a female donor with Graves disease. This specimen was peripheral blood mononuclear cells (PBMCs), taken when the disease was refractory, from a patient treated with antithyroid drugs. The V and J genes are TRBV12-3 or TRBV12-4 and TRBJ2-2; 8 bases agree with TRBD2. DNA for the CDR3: TGTGCCAGCAGGAGACTAGCGTTCACCGGGGAGCTGTTTTTT. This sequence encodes CASRRLAFTGELFF.